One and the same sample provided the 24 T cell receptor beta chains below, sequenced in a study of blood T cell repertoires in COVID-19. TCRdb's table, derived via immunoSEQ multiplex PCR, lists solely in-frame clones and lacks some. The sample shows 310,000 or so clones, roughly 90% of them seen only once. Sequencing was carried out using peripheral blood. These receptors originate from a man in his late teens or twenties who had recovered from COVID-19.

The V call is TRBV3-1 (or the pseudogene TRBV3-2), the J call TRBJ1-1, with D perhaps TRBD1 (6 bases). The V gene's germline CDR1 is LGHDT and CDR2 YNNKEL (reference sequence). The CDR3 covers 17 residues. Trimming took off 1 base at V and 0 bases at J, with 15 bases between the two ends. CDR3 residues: CASSQGPGGAMNTEAFF. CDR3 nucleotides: TGTGCCAGCAGCCAAGGTCCGGGGGGCGCAATGAACACTGAAGCTTTCTTT.

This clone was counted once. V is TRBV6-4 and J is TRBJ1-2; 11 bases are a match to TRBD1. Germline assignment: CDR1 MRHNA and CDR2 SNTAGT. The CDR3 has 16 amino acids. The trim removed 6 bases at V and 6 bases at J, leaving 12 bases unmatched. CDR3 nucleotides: TGTGCCAGCAGGCCGGGACAGGGGGTTCAGTTGGATGGCTACACCTTC. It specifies CASRPGQGVQLDGYTF.

CDR3: CASSRRQFQETQYF. CDR3 bases: TGTGCCAGCAGTCGCCGACAGTTCCAAGAGACCCAGTACTTC. The V and J genes are TRBV6-2 or TRBV6-3 and TRBJ2-5; TRBD1 might be the D (5 bases). The CDR3 totals 14 residues. CDR1 is MNHEY, CDR2 SVGEGT, per germline. The V end was cut by 5 bases, the J end by 1 base, with 11 bases between.

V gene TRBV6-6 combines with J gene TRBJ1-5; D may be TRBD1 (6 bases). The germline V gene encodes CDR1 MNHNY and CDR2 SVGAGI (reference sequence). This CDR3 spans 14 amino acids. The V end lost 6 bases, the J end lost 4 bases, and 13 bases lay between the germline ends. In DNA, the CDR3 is TGTGCCAGCAGCCCAGGGGATTCAAATCAGCCCCAGCATTTT. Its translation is CASSPGDSNQPQHF.

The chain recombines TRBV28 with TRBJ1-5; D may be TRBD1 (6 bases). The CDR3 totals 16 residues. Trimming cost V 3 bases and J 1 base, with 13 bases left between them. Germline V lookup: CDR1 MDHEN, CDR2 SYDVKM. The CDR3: CASSLGVRGSNQPQHF. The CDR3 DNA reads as TGTGCCAGCAGTTTGGGGGTTAGGGGGAGCAATCAGCCCCAGCATTTT.

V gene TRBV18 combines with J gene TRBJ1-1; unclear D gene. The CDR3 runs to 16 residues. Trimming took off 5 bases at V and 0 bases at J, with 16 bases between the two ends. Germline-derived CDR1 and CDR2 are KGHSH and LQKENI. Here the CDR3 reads CASSSTAEFMNTEAFF. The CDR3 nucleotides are TGTGCCAGCTCATCCACAGCTGAGTTTATGAACACTGAAGCTTTCTTT. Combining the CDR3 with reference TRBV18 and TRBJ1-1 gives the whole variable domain NAGVMQNPRHLVRRRGQEARLRCSPMKGHSHVYWYRQLPEEGLKFMVYLQKENIIDESGMPKERFSAEFPKEGPSILRIQQVVRGDSAAYFCASSSTAEFMNTEAFFGQGTRLTVV.

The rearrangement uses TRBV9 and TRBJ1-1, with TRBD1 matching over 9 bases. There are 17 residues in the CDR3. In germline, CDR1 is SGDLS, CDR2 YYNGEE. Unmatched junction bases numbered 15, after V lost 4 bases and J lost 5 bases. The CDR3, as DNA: TGTGCCAGCAGCCCCCGGACGGGACAGGGTTTCGGTACTGAAGCTTTCTTT. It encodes CASSPRTGQGFGTEAFF.

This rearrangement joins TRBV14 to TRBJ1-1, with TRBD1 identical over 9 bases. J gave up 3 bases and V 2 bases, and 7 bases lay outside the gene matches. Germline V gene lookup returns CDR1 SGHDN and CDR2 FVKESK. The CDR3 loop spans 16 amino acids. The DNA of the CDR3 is TGTGCCAGCAGCCAACGAACCGGGACAGGGTACACTGAAGCTTTCTTT. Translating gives CASSQRTGTGYTEAFF.

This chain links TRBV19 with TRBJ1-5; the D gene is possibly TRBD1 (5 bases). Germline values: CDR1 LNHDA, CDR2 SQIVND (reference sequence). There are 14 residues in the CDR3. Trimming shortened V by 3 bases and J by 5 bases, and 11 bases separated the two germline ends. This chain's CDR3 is CASSMFTGYQPQHF. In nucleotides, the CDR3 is TGTGCCAGTAGTATGTTTACAGGATATCAGCCCCAGCATTTT. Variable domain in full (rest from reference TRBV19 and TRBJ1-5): DGGITQSPKYLFRKEGQNVTLSCEQNLNHDAMYWYRQDPGQGLRLIYYSQIVNDFQKGDIAEGYSVSREKKESFPLTVTSAQKNPTAFYLCASSMFTGYQPQHFGDGTRLSIL.

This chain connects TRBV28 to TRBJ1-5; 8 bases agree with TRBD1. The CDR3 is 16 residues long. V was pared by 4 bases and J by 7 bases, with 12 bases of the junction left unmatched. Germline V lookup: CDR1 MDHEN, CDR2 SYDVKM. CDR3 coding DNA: TGTGCCAGCAGTTCCTGGACAGGGACGAAGGGCCAGCCCCAGCATTTT. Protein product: CASSSWTGTKGQPQHF.

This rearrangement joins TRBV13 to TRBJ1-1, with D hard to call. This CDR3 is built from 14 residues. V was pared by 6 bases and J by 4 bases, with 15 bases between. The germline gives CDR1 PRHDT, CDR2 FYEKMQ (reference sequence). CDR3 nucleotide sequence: TGTGCCAGCAGGATCCGGGGTGGGAGCACTGAAGCTTTCTTT. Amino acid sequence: CASRIRGGSTEAFF.

The chain's CDR3 is CASSEWGTGDTEAFF. The DNA for the CDR3 is TGTGCCAGCAGTGAATGGGGGACAGGGGATACTGAAGCTTTCTTT. The J gene is TRBJ1-1, the V gene TRBV25-1; 10 bases fit TRBD1. The CDR3 loop spans 15 amino acids. The ends lost 1 base at V and 5 bases at J; junction bases unmatched: 4. Germline CDR1 MGHDK, CDR2 SYGVNS.

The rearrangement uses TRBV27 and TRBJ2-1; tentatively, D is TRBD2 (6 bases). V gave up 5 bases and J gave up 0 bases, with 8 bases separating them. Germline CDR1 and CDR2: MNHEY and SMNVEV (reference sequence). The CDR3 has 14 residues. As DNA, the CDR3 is TGTGCCAGCAGTCCCGGGAGCTCCTACAATGAGCAGTTCTTC. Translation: CASSPGSSYNEQFF.

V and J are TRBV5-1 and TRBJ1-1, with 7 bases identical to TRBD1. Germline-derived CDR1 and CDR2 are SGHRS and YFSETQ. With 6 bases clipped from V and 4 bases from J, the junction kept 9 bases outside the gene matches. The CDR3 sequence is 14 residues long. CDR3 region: CASTDRAASTEAFF. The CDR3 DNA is TGCGCCAGCACCGACAGGGCGGCTAGCACTGAAGCTTTCTTT.

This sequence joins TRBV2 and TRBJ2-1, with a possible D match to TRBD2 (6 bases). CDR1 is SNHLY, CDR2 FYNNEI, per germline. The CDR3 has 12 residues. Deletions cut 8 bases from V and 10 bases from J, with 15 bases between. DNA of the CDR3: TGTGCCAGCTCCATAACCCGGGGGGAGCAGTTCTTC. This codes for CASSITRGEQFF.

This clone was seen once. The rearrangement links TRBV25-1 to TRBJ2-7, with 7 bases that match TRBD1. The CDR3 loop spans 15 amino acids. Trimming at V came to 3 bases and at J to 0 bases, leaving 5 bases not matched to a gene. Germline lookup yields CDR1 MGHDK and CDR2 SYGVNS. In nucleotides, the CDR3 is TGTGCCAGCAGTGACTCCCGGGACAGCTCCTACGAGCAGTACTTC. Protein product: CASSDSRDSSYEQYF.

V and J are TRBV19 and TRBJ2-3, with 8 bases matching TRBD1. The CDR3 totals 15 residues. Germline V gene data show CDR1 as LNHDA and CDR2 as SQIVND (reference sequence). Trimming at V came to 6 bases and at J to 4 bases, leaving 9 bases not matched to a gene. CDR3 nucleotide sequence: TGTGCCAGTAGAGGTCCCAGGGGGCTCCCAGATACGCAGTATTTT. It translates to CASRGPRGLPDTQYF.

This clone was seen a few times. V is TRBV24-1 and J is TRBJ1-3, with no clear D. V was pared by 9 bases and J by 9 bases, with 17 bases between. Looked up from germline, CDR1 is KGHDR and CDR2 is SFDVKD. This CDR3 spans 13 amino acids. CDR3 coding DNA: TGTGCCACCCCCAGATGTCCGGGTGGCACCATATATTTT. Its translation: CATPRCPGGTIYF.

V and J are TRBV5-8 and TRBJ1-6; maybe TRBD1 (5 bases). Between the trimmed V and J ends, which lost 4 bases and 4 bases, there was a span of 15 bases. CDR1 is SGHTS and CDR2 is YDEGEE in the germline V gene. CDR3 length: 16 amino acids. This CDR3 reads CASSIGPGAYNSPLHF. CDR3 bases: TGTGCCAGCAGCATCGGACCTGGGGCGTATAATTCACCCCTCCACTTT.

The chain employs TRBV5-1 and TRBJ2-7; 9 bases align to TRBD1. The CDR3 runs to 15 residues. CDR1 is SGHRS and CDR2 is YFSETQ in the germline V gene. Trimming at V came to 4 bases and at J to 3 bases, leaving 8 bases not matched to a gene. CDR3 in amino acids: CASSPQTGGGYEQYF. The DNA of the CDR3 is TGCGCCAGCAGCCCCCAGACAGGGGGAGGCTACGAGCAGTACTTC.

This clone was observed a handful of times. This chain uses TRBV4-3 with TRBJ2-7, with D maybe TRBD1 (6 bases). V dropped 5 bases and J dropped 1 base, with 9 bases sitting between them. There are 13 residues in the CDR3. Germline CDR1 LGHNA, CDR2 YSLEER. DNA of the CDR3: TGCGCCAGCAGCGCAGGGGTATCCTACGAGCAGTACTTC. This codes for CASSAGVSYEQYF.

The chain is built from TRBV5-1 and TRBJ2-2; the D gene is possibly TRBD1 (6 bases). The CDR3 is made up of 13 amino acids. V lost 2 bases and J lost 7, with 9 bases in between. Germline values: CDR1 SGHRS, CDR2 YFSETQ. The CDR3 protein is CASSLQGHGELFF. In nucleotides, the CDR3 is TGCGCCAGCAGCTTACAGGGACACGGGGAGCTGTTTTTT.

CDR3 nucleotides: TGTGCCACTAGGACAGGGGACACCGGGGAGCTGTTTTTT. Amino acids: CATRTGDTGELFF. V is TRBV10-3 and J is TRBJ2-2; 9 bases agree with TRBD1. CDR3 length: 13 residues. Germline CDR1 is ENHRY and CDR2 is SYGVKD. The junction had 3 bases not matched to a gene; V was cut back by 10 bases and J by 3 bases.

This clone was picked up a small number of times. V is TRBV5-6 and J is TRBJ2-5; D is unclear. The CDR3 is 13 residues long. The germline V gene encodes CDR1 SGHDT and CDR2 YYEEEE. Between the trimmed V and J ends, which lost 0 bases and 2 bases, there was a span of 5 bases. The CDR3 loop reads CASSLDRQETQYF. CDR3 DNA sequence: TGTGCCAGCAGCTTGGACAGACAAGAGACCCAGTACTTC. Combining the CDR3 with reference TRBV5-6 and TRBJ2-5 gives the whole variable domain DAGVTQSPTHLIKTRGQQVTLRCSPKSGHDTVSWYQQALGQGPQFIFQYYEEEERQRGNFPDRFSGHQFPNYSSELNVNALLLGDSALYLCASSLDRQETQYFGPGTRLLVL.